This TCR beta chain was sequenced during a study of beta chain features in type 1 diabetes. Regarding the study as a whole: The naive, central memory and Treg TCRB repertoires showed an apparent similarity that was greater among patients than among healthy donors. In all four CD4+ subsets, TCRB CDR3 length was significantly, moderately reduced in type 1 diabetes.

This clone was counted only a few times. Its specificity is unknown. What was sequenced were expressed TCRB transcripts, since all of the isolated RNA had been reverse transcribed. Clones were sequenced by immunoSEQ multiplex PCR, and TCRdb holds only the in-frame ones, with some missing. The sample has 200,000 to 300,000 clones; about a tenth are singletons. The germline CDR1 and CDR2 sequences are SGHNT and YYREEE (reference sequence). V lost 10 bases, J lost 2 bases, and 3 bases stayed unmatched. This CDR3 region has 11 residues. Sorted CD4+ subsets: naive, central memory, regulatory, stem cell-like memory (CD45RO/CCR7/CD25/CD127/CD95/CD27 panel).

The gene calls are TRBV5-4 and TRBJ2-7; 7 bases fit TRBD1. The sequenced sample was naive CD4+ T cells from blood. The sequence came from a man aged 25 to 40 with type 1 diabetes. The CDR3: CASGTAYEQYF. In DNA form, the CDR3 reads TGTGCCTCGGGGACAGCCTACGAGCAGTACTTC.